Presented here are 17 T cell receptor beta chains from one specimen sequenced in a study of response to subunit inactivated influenza vaccine. Each CDR3 protein is one row after TCRdb ran MiXCR on the RT-PCR reads. The table has 500,000 or so distinct CDR3 sequences, 9.5% to 13% seen once; the top ten hold approximately 12%. Source: PBMCs from blood, taken roughly 46 days after vaccination. The receptors come from a man aged 50 or older who received an inactivated influenza vaccine.

There are a few counts of this clonotype. The V gene is TRBV2, the J gene TRBJ2-7; 11 bases align to TRBD2. V shed 6 bases and J 7 bases; nucleotides not matched to a gene: 11. The CDR3 runs 15 residues. Germline V CDR1 and CDR2: SNHLY, FYNNEI. The CDR3 coding sequence is TGTGCCAGCAGGACTTCTAGCGGGGGGCTGTCTGAGCAGTACTTC. This gives the protein CASRTSSGGLSEQYF.

Comment on this clonotype: One end of the junction varies from germline; a read error may be responsible. The chain carries TRBV12-3 or TRBV12-4 and TRBJ1-1; D call uncertain. There are 13 residues in the CDR3. CDR3 in amino acids: CANSLLADTEAFF. CDR3 coding DNA: TGTGCCAACAGTCTCCTAGCAGACACTGAAGCTTTCTTT.

In its sample, this clonotype was seen many times. The chain couples TRBV29-1 to TRBJ2-1; 8 bases match TRBD1. Germline V gene lookup returns CDR1 SQVTM and CDR2 ANQGSEA. V lost 7 bases, J lost 2 bases, and 4 bases stayed unmatched. The CDR3 consists of 13 residues. The CDR3 sequence is CSEKQGAYNEQFF. In DNA, the CDR3 is TGCAGCGAGAAACAGGGGGCCTACAATGAGCAGTTCTTC.

This clonotype showed up just a few times. V and J are TRBV7-2 and TRBJ2-7; 7 nucleotides agree with TRBD2. The V segment lost 8 bases and the J segment 2 bases; nucleotides outside the gene matches: 9. Germline assignment: CDR1 SGHTA and CDR2 FQGNSA. This CDR3 is built from 14 residues. CDR3 sequence reads: CASGPWGGPYEQYF. CDR3 nucleotide sequence: TGTGCCAGCGGACCCTGGGGAGGGCCCTACGAGCAGTACTTC.

This clonotype was counted at least ten times. The V call is TRBV20-1, the J call TRBJ1-4; no clear D. The ends were cut back, 6 bases at V and 5 bases at J, with 10 bases in the middle. Looked up from germline, CDR1 is DFQATT and CDR2 is SNEGSKA (reference sequence). The CDR3 loop spans 12 amino acids. The CDR3 bases are TGCAGTGCAACAACAGTGAATGAAAAACTGTTTTTT. It codes for CSATTVNEKLFF.

This clonotype was observed a single time. An end of the junction does not agree with germline; a read error may underlie this. This chain uses TRBV20-1 with TRBJ2-3; 7 bases align to TRBD2. The CDR3 sequence is 15 residues long. From germline, CDR1 is DFQATT and CDR2 SNEGSKA (reference sequence). The CDR3 nucleotides read TGCAGTGCTCCCGACTCGGGACTAATAGGAGATACGCAGTCTTTT. It translates to CSAPDSGLIGDTQSF.

V is TRBV11-2 and J is TRBJ2-2; TRBD1 matches 9 bases. Germline V gene lookup returns CDR1 SGHAT and CDR2 FQNNGV. Losses at the gene ends were 5 bases for V and 5 bases for J; bases not matched to a gene: 9. The CDR3 length is 16 residues. As DNA, the CDR3 is TGTGCCAGCAGCCAACCGCCGGGACAGGGTACCGGGGAGCTGTTTTTT. Translated, it gives CASSQPPGQGTGELFF.

This clonotype was found many times. The V call is TRBV7-2, the J call TRBJ1-5, with 9 bases matching TRBD1. The CDR3 spans 13 residues. V was clipped by 6 bases and J by 7 bases; unmatched bases: 4. From germline, CDR1 is SGHTA and CDR2 FQGNSA. The CDR3 loop is CASRRDRGQPQHF. CDR3 nucleotides: TGTGCCAGCAGACGTGACAGGGGGCAGCCCCAGCATTTT.

The chain couples TRBV12-3 or TRBV12-4 to TRBJ2-2; no firm D call. Trimming removed 10 bases from V and 2 bases from J, with 17 bases in between. The CDR3 totals 15 residues. This CDR3 is CATLLGRRNTGELFF. DNA of the CDR3: TGTGCCACACTTCTAGGACGCCGAAACACCGGGGAGCTGTTTTTT.

This clonotype was counted many times. The rearrangement links TRBV3-1 to TRBJ2-1; tentative D call: TRBD2 (5 bases). Germline V gene lookup returns CDR1 LGHDT and CDR2 YNNKEL (reference sequence). V was clipped by 4 bases and J by 10 bases, with 17 bases between them. The CDR3 sequence is 14 residues long. The CDR3 here is CASSRFRGEEEQFF. The DNA for the CDR3 is TGTGCCAGCAGCCGCTTCCGGGGAGAGGAGGAGCAGTTCTTC.

The CDR3 region has the DNA TGTGCCAGCAGTGGCGGGACAGTCAATGAGCAGTTCTTC. Translating gives CASSGGTVNEQFF. The genes are TRBV6-4 and TRBJ2-1; TRBD1 is a possible D gene (7 bases). V lost 4 bases and J 6 bases, leaving 10 bases between the germline ends. Germline CDR1 reads MRHNA; CDR2 reads SNTAGT. This CDR3 contains 13 residues.

In its sample, this clonotype was seen a few times. The chain has TRBV29-1 and TRBJ2-7; D might be TRBD2 (5 bases). Trimming removed 5 bases at V and 7 bases at J, with 9 bases between. The germline V gene has CDR1 SQVTM and CDR2 ANQGSEA. The CDR3 consists of 10 residues. The CDR3 spells CSVRGSEQYF. The CDR3 nucleotides are TGCAGCGTTAGAGGGTCTGAGCAGTACTTC.

This chain uses TRBV7-2 with TRBJ2-3; D is undetermined. V gave up 0 bases and J gave up 2 bases, with 12 bases separating them. Germline CDR1 SGHTA, CDR2 FQGNSA. This CDR3 region has 16 residues. Written as DNA, the CDR3 is TGTGCCAGCAGCTTAGCGGGCACAACCTCCACAGATACGCAGTATTTT. This encodes CASSLAGTTSTDTQYF.

V is TRBV6-5 and J is TRBJ2-1, with D perhaps TRBD2 (5 bases). The CDR3 length is 15 residues. From germline, CDR1 is MNHEY and CDR2 SVGAGI. Trimming left V 3 bases short and J 1 base short, with 10 bases between. The CDR3 DNA sequence: TGTGCCAGCAGTTATAGTGGGAGATCCTACAATGAGCAGTTCTTC. As protein: CASSYSGRSYNEQFF.

This clonotype has only a few counts. The chain joins TRBV6-2 or TRBV6-3 to TRBJ2-6; D is possibly TRBD1 (6 bases). The CDR3 covers 15 residues. Per the germline V gene, CDR1 is MNHEY and CDR2 is SVGEGT. Trimming removed 6 bases from V and 0 bases from J, with 9 bases in between. CDR3 sequence: CASSRTASGANVLTF. CDR3 nucleotides: TGTGCCAGCAGCAGGACAGCCTCTGGGGCCAACGTCCTGACTTTC.

This clonotype was seen repeatedly, ten times or more. This chain links TRBV4-3 with TRBJ2-2; TRBD2 matches at 9 bases. Germline CDR1 LGHNA, CDR2 YSLEER. V lost 1 base, J lost 7 bases, and 10 bases stayed unmatched. This CDR3 has 17 amino acids. CDR3 coding DNA: TGCGCCAGCAGCCAAGTCCCAAGGCTAGCGGGACACGGGGAGCTGTTTTTT. It encodes CASSQVPRLAGHGELFF.

The CDR3 DNA reads as TGCAGTGCCCCAAGGGGGTTCGAGCAGTTCTTC. Residues: CSAPRGFEQFF. This chain connects TRBV20-1 to TRBJ2-1; a weak D match, TRBD1 (6 bases). Trimming removed 6 bases from V and 10 bases from J, with 13 bases in between. The CDR3 length is 11 residues. CDR1 and CDR2 from the germline V gene are DFQATT and SNEGSKA (reference sequence).